The rows below give T cell receptor beta chains drawn from one sample of a study of CD8+CD57+ T cells in acquired aplastic anemia. MiXCR was run by TCRdb on the reads, yielding one entry per CDR3 protein. The profile shows about 240,000 distinct CDR3 sequences, 47% of them singletons. What was sequenced was sorted CD4+, CD8+, or CD8+CD57+ T cells (not recorded which) from PBMCs. The receptors were gathered from a human donor with aplastic anemia. Both conserved end residues are part of each CDR3. D genes are given only for firm matches. The listing skips clone size in some rows; elsewhere it reads once, few, many or a size class.

>TRBV6-2/TRBV6-3|TRBJ2-3|-|-
CASSYAGSTDTQYF
TGTGCCAGCAGTTACGCGGGGAGCACAGATACGCAGTATTTT
>TRBV7-9|TRBJ1-1|-|TRBD1
CASSLWDRVTEAFF
TGTGCCAGCAGCCTGTGGGACAGGGTCACTGAAGCTTTCTTT
>TRBV25-1|TRBJ1-1|-|TRBD1
CASSPLWGQMNTEAFF
TGTGCCAGCAGTCCCCTATGGGGACAGATGAACACTGAAGCTTTCTTT
>TRBV15|TRBJ2-7|-|-
CATSRGTDSRAYEQYF
TGTGCCACCAGCAGAGGTACGGACAGCAGGGCCTACGAGCAGTACTTC
>TRBV9|TRBJ1-1|many|-
CASSVSGYATEAFF
TGTGCCAGCAGCGTCTCTGGTTATGCAACTGAAGCTTTCTTT
>TRBV20-1|TRBJ2-3|once|TRBD2
CSARVRRGAADTQYF
TGCAGTGCTAGAGTTCGGCGGGGGGCGGCAGATACGCAGTATTTT
>TRBV27|TRBJ1-1|-|-
CASSESSGRSEAFF
TGTGCCAGCAGTGAGTCTAGCGGGAGAAGTGAAGCTTTCTTT
>TRBV20-1|TRBJ2-1|-|-
CSARRTENEQFF
TGCAGTGCTAGACGGACAGAAAATGAGCAGTTCTTC
>TRBV20-1|TRBJ1-1|few|-
CSARDYVEDTEAFF
TGCAGTGCTAGAGATTATGTGGAGGACACTGAAGCTTTCTTT
>TRBV3-1|TRBJ2-3|few|TRBD2
CASSQSTSARSTDTQYF
TGTGCCAGCAGCCAATCCACTAGCGCTAGAAGCACAGATACGCAGTATTTT
>TRBV10-2|TRBJ1-4|-|TRBD1
CASRESVGTANEKLLF
TGCGCCAGCCGTGAGTCGGTGGGGACAGCCAATGAAAAACTGCTTTTT
>TRBV30|TRBJ2-3|-|TRBD2
CAWSRSGGADTQYF
TGTGCCTGGAGTAGGAGCGGGGGGGCTGATACGCAGTATTTT
>TRBV29-1|TRBJ2-2|once|-
CSVHGTTNTGELFF
TGCAGCGTCCACGGGACAACGAACACCGGGGAGCTGTTTTTT
>TRBV7-9|TRBJ1-4|many|-
CASSLARGRDGNNEKLFF
TGTGCCAGCAGCTTAGCGAGAGGGCGGGACGGAAATAATGAAAAACTGTTTTTT
>TRBV6-5|TRBJ1-5|many|-
CASSYSQEGQPQHF
TGTGCCAGCAGTTACTCCCAGGAGGGTCAGCCCCAGCATTTT
>TRBV10-3|TRBJ1-6|many|-
CAISESYSGSPLHF
TGTGCCATCAGTGAGTCTTACAGTGGGTCACCCCTCCACTTT
>TRBV6-5|TRBJ1-2|many|-
CASSRSGGDGYTF
TGTGCCAGCAGCCGTTCGGGGGGCGATGGCTACACCTTC